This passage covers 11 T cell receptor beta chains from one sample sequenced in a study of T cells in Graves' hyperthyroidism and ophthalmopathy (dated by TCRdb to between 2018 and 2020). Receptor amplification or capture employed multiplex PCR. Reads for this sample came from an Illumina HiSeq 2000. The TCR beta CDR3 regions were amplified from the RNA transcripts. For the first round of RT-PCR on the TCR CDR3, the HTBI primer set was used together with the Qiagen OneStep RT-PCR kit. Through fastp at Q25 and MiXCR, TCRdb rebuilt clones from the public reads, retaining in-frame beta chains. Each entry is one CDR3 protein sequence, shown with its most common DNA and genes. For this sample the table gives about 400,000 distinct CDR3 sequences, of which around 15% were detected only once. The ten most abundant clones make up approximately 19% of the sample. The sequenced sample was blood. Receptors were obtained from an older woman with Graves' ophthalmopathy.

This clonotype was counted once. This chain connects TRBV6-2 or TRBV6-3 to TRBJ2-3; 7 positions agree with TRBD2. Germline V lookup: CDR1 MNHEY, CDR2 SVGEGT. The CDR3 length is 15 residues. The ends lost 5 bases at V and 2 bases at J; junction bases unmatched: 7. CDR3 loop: CASSALAAYTDTQYF. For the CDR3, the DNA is TGTGCCAGCAGTGCCCTAGCGGCTTACACAGATACGCAGTATTTT.

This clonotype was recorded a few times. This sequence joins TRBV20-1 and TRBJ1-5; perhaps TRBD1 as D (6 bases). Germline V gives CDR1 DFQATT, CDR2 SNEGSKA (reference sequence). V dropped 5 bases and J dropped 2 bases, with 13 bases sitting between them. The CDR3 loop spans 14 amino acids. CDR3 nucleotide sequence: TGCAGTGCTTTGACAGGAGGGGGCAATCAGCCCCAGCATTTT. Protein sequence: CSALTGGGNQPQHF.

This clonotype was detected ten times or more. CDR3 sequence (DNA): TGTGCCAGCAGCTTCGTACAGTGGAGTCCCGCGGGTCCCACCGGGGAGCTGTTTTTT. It yields the protein CASSFVQWSPAGPTGELFF. J is TRBJ2-2 and V is TRBV11-2; D is possibly TRBD2 (5 bases). Germline CDR1 SGHAT, CDR2 FQNNGV. This CDR3 region has 19 residues. The germline V and J ends were trimmed by 3 bases and 4 bases, with 24 bases remaining between them. The whole variable domain, filled in from reference TRBV11-2 and TRBJ2-2, reads EAGVAQSPRYKIIEKRQSVAFWCNPISGHATLYWYQQILGQGPKLLIQFQNNGVVDDSQLPKDRFSAERLKGVDSTLKIQPAKLEDSAVYLCASSFVQWSPAGPTGELFFGEGSRLTVL.

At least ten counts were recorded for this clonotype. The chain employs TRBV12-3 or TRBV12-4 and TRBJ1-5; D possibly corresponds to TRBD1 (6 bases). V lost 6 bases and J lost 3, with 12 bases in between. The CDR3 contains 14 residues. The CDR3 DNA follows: TGTGCCAGCAGCCAAGGGACACTCAATCAGCCCCAGCATTTT. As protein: CASSQGTLNQPQHF.

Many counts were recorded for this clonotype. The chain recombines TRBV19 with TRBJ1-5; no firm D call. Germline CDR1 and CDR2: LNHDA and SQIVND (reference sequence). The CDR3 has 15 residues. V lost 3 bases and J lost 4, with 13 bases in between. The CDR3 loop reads CASSMGELGNQPQHF. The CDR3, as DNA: TGTGCCAGTAGTATGGGAGAACTAGGTAATCAGCCCCAGCATTTT.

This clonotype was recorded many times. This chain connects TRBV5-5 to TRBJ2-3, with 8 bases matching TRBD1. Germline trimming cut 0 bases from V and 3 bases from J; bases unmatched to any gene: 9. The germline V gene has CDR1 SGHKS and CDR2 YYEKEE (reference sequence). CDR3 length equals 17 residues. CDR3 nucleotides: TGTGCCAGCAGCTTGGTGTTTGGCAGACAGGGGACAGATACGCAGTATTTT. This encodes CASSLVFGRQGTDTQYF.

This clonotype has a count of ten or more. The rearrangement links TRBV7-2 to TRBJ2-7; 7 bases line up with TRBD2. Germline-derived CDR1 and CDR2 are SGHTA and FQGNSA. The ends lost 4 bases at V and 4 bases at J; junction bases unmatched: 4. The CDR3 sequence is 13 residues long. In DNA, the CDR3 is TGTGCCAGCAGCTGGGACTACGGTTACGAGCAGTACTTC. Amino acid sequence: CASSWDYGYEQYF.

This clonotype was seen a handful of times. CDR3 sequence (DNA): TGTGCCAGCAGCCGATATAGCAATCAGCCCCAGCATTTT. Translation: CASSRYSNQPQHF. The gene calls are TRBV6-1 and TRBJ1-5; no clear D gene. The CDR3 runs to 13 residues. The V end lost 6 bases, the J end lost 0 bases, and 6 bases lay between the germline ends. Germline CDR1 is MNHNS and CDR2 is SASEGT.

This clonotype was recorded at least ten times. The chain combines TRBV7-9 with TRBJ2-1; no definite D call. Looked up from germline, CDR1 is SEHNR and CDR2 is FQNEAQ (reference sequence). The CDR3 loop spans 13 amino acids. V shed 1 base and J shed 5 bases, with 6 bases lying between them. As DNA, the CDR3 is TGTGCCAGCAGCTTAGGGGTAGACAATGAGCAGTTCTTC. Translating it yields CASSLGVDNEQFF.

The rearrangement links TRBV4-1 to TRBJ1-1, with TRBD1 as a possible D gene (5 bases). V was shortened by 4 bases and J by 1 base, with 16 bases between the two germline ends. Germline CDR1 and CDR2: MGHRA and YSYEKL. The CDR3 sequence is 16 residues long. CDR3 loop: CASSLEAGSRNTEAFF. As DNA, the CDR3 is TGCGCCAGCAGCCTCGAGGCAGGGAGTAGGAACACTGAAGCTTTCTTT.

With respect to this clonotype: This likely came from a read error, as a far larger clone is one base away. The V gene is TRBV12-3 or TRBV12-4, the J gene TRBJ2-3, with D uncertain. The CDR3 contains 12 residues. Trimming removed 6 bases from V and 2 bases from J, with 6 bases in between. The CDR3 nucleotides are TGTGCCAGCAGCACAAACACAGATACGCAGTATTTT. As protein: CASSTNTDTQYF.